Listed here are 14 T cell receptor beta chains from one sample, sequenced in a study of Ad26.COV2.S vaccination and SARS-CoV-2 variants. Using immunoSEQ multiplex PCR, the repertoire was profiled, and TCRdb retains in-frame clones only, with some absent. There are about 350,000 clones in the sample; roughly 81% occur only once, and approximately 3.5% lies in the top ten. Stated treatment: 15 to 20 received Ad26.COV2.S at low or high dose, single or two shots; about 5 received placebo; per-sample allocation not given. Sampling occurred on day 63 after the first vaccine or placebo injection. The sequencing used peripheral blood, collected in a trial of Ad26.COV2.S vaccine versus placebo. These receptors all come from a person aged 18-60 years who received the Ad26.COV2.S COVID-19 vaccine or a placebo.

The rearrangement links TRBV12-5 to TRBJ1-6; a possible D gene is TRBD1 (5 bases). The CDR3 is 15 amino acids. The V end was cut by 2 bases, the J end by 10 bases, with 15 bases between. Germline assignment: CDR1 LGHNT and CDR2 FRNRAP. Here the CDR3 DNA reads TGTGCTAGTGGTTTGTGGAGGGGCGGAGGGTCACCCCTCCACTTT. It translates to CASGLWRGGGSPLHF.

This clone was observed a single time. The rearrangement uses TRBV7-2 and TRBJ2-1; 7 bases are shared with TRBD1. The CDR3 contains 13 residues. V lost 5 bases and J lost 8; bases outside the gene matches: 6. Germline V CDR1 and CDR2: SGHTA, FQGNSA. As DNA, the CDR3 is TGTGCCAGCAGCCCCGACAGGGTGGATGAGCAGTTCTTC. Translating it yields CASSPDRVDEQFF.

This clone was seen once. The rearrangement uses TRBV7-6 and TRBJ2-1, with D perhaps matching TRBD1 (6 bases). Germline CDR1 is SGHVS and CDR2 is FNYEAQ. V was pared by 5 bases and J by 0 bases, with 11 bases between. The CDR3 contains 15 residues. CDR3 sequence reads: CASSDLDSSYNEQFF. CDR3 nucleotide sequence: TGTGCCAGCAGCGACTTGGACAGCTCCTACAATGAGCAGTTCTTC.

The genes are TRBV7-9 and TRBJ2-5; 11 nucleotides align to TRBD2. The trim removed 8 bases at V and 4 bases at J, leaving 12 bases unmatched. The CDR3 spans 16 residues. Germline values: CDR1 SEHNR, CDR2 FQNEAQ (reference sequence). CDR3 bases: TGTGCCAGCTTACAAACGGGACTAGCGGCCTCAGAGACCCAGTACTTC. Residues: CASLQTGLAASETQYF.

The chain recombines TRBV30 with TRBJ2-3; D gene ambiguous. The CDR3 sequence is 17 residues long. Germline CDR1 is GTSNPN and CDR2 is SVGIG (reference sequence). Trimming left V 2 bases short and J 0 bases short, with 18 bases between. CDR3 protein: CAWSKSRTTPSTDTQYF. In DNA, the CDR3 is TGTGCCTGGAGTAAAAGTAGAACAACCCCTAGCACAGATACGCAGTATTTT.

V and J are TRBV9 and TRBJ1-1; TRBD1 matches at 8 bases. Germline V gene data show CDR1 as SGDLS and CDR2 as YYNGEE. This CDR3 comprises 14 residues. J lost 5 bases, V lost 3 bases, and 6 bases had no gene match. The CDR3 region is CASSGGQGWTEAFF. CDR3 DNA sequence: TGTGCCAGCAGCGGAGGACAGGGATGGACTGAAGCTTTCTTT. The full variable domain, with the rest looked up from reference TRBV9 and TRBJ1-1, is DSGVTQTPKHLITATGQRVTLRCSPRSGDLSVYWYQQSLDQGLQFLIQYYNGEERAKGNILERFSAQQFPDLHSELNLSSLELGDSALYFCASSGGQGWTEAFFGQGTRLTVV.

The chain recombines TRBV5-1 with TRBJ2-5; tentative D call: TRBD2 (5 bases). Trimming shortened V by 0 bases and J by 4 bases, and 7 bases separated the two germline ends. The length of the CDR3 is 13 residues. CDR1 is SGHRS, CDR2 YFSETQ, per germline. CDR3 nucleotide sequence: TGCGCCAGCAGCTTGGGTGCGGGAGAGACCCAGTACTTC. It translates to CASSLGAGETQYF. The full variable domain, rest sourced from reference TRBV5-1 and TRBJ2-5, is KAGVTQTPRYLIKTRGQQVTLSCSPISGHRSVSWYQQTPGQGLQFLFEYFSETQRNKGNFPGRFSGRQFSNSRSEMNVSTLELGDSALYLCASSLGAGETQYFGPGTRLLVL.

The chain couples TRBV4-1 to TRBJ1-4, with 9 nucleotides matching TRBD1. This CDR3 contains 19 residues. CDR1 and CDR2 from the germline V gene are MGHRA and YSYEKL. Trimming took 1 base from V and 0 from J; bases not matched to a gene: 9. For the CDR3, the DNA is TGCGCCAGCAGCCAAGGGGGACAGGGCGCACGCTCAACTAATGAAAAACTGTTTTTT. Translated, it gives CASSQGGQGARSTNEKLFF.

Note on this clone: The same CDR3 can be traced to other DNA sequences in this sample. V is TRBV2 and J is TRBJ1-5; TRBD1 aligns across 7 bases. The V gene's germline CDR1 is SNHLY and CDR2 FYNNEI. The CDR3 is 14 amino acids. The V and J ends lost 3 bases and 7 bases, in that order; junction bases with no gene match: 6. The CDR3 DNA is TGTGCCAGCAGTGACGACAGGGTAGGGCAGCCCCAGCATTTT. Translation: CASSDDRVGQPQHF.

The chain links TRBV5-1 to TRBJ2-3, with D perhaps TRBD1 (6 bases). There are 14 residues in the CDR3. In germline, CDR1 is SGHRS, CDR2 YFSETQ. Trimming took off 6 bases at V and 0 bases at J, with 11 bases between the two ends. CDR3 sequence: CASNGQFSTDTQYF. As DNA, the CDR3 is TGCGCCAGCAACGGACAGTTTAGCACAGATACGCAGTATTTT.

V is TRBV29-1 and J is TRBJ2-7; the match to TRBD2 covers 7 bases. The length of the CDR3 is 14 residues. Per germline, CDR1 SQVTM and CDR2 ANQGSEA. V shed 3 bases, J shed 1 base, and the junction held 6 bases outside the gene matches. The CDR3 loop is CSVDVAGESYEQYF. CDR3 DNA sequence: TGCAGCGTTGACGTCGCGGGAGAGTCCTACGAGCAGTACTTC.

This chain links TRBV28 with TRBJ2-7, with D tentatively TRBD2 (6 bases). Trimming left V 7 bases short and J 4 bases short, with 14 bases between. Germline CDR1 and CDR2: MDHEN and SYDVKM. CDR3 size: 13 residues. Written as DNA, the CDR3 is TGTGCCAGCATTCCGGGACTGGGTTACGAGCAGTACTTC. This encodes CASIPGLGYEQYF.

The gene calls are TRBV19 and TRBJ2-3; TRBD2 might be the D (5 bases). Germline V CDR1 and CDR2: LNHDA, SQIVND (reference sequence). This CDR3 region has 14 residues. The germline V and J ends were trimmed by 5 bases and 0 bases, with 9 bases remaining between them. The CDR3 coding sequence is TGTGCCAGTAGTCGCAGCGGTAGCACAGATACGCAGTATTTT. It specifies CASSRSGSTDTQYF.

The chain recombines TRBV5-1 with TRBJ2-3; possibly TRBD1 for D (6 bases). CDR3 size: 14 residues. Per germline, CDR1 SGHRS and CDR2 YFSETQ. V was pared by 7 bases and J by 3 bases, with 15 bases between. The CDR3 sequence is CASFRDKRTDTQYF. CDR3 coding DNA: TGCGCCAGCTTCCGGGACAAACGGACAGATACGCAGTATTTT.